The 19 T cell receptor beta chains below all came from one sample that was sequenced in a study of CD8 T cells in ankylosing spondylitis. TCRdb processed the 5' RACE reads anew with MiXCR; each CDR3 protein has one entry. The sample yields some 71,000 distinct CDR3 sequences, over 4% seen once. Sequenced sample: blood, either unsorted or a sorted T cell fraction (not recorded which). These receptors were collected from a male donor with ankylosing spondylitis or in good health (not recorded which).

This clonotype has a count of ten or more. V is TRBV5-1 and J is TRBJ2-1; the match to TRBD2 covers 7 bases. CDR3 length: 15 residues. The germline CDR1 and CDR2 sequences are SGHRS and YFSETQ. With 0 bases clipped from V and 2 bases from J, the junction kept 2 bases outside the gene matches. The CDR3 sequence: CASSLGGGAYNEQFF. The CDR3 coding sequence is TGCGCCAGCAGCTTGGGGGGGGGGGCCTACAATGAGCAGTTCTTC. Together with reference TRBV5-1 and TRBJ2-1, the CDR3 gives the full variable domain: KAGVTQTPRYLIKTRGQQVTLSCSPISGHRSVSWYQQTPGQGLQFLFEYFSETQRNKGNFPGRFSGRQFSNSRSEMNVSTLELGDSALYLCASSLGGGAYNEQFFGPGTRLTVL.

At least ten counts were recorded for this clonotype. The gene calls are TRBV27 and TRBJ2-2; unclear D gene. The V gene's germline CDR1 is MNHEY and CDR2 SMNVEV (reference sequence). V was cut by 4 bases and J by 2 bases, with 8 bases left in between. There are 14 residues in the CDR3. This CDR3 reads CASSSNDNTGELFF. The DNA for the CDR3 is TGTGCCAGCAGTTCCAACGACAACACCGGGGAGCTGTTTTTT.

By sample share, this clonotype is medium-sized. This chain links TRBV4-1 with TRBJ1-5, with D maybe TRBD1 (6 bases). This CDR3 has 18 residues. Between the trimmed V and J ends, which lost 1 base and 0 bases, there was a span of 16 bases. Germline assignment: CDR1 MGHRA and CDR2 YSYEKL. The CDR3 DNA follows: TGCGCCAGCAGCCAAGGGACAGAGCACGCTTATAGCAATCAGCCCCAGCATTTT. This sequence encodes CASSQGTEHAYSNQPQHF.

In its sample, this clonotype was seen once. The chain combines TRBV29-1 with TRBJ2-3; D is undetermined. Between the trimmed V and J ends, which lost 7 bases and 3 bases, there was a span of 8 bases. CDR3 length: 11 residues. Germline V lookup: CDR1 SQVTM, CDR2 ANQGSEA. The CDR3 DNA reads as TGCAGCGCTCTCAAGACAGATACGCAGTATTTT. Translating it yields CSALKTDTQYF.

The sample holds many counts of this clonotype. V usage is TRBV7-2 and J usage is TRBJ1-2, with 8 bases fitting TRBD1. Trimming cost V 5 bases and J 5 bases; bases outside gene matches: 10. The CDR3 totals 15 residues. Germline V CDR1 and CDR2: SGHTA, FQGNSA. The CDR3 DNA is TGTGCCAGCAGCACAAATGGACAGGGCGCTTATGGCTACACCTTC. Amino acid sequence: CASSTNGQGAYGYTF.

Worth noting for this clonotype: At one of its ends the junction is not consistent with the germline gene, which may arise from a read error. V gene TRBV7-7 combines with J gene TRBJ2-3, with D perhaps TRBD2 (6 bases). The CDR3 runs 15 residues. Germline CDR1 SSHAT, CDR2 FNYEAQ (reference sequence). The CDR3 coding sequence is TGTGCTAGCAGCCTACTAGGGACTAGCACAGATACGCAGTATTTT. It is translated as CASSLLGTSTDTQYF.

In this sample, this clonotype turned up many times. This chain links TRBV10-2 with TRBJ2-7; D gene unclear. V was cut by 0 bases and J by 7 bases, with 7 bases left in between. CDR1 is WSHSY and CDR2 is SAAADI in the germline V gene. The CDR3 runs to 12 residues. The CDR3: CASSESTGEQYF. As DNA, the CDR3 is TGCGCCAGCAGTGAGTCGACTGGGGAGCAGTACTTC.

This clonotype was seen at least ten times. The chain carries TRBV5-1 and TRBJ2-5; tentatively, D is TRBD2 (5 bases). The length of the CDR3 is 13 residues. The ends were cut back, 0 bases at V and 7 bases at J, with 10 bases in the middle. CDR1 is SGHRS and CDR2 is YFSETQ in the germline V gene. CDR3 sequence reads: CASSLGGIGTQYF. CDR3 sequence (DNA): TGCGCCAGCAGCTTGGGAGGGATCGGGACCCAGTACTTC. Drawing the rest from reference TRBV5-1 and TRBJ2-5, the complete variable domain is KAGVTQTPRYLIKTRGQQVTLSCSPISGHRSVSWYQQTPGQGLQFLFEYFSETQRNKGNFPGRFSGRQFSNSRSEMNVSTLELGDSALYLCASSLGGIGTQYFGPGTRLLVL.

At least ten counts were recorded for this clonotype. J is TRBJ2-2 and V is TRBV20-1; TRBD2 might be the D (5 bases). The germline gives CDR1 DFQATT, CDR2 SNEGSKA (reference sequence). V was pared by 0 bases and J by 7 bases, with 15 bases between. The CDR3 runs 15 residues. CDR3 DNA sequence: TGCAGTGCTAGAGATGGGATCAGGAGCGGCGGGGAGCTGTTTTTT. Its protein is CSARDGIRSGGELFF.

CDR3 nucleotide sequence: TGTGCCAGCAGCCTAAAAAGGGCACCGACAGGGTCGGAGCTGTTTTTT. Translated, it gives CASSLKRAPTGSELFF. The genes are TRBV7-8 and TRBJ2-2, with 7 bases aligning to TRBD1. Trimming cost V 5 bases and J 10 bases; bases outside gene matches: 16. The germline V gene encodes CDR1 SGHVS and CDR2 FQNEAQ. The CDR3 consists of 16 residues.

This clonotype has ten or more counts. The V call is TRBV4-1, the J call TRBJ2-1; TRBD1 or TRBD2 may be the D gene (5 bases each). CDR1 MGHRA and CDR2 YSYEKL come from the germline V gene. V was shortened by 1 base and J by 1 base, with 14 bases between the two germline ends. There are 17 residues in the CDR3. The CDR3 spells CASSQVDLGVSYNEQFF. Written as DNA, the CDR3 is TGCGCCAGCAGCCAAGTGGACCTGGGGGTATCCTACAATGAGCAGTTCTTC.

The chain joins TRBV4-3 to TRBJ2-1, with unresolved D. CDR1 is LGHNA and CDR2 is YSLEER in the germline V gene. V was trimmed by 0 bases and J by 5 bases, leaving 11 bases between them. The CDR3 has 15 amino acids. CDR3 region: CASSQDGRGDNEQFF. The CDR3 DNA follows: TGCGCCAGCAGCCAAGATGGGCGTGGGGACAATGAGCAGTTCTTC.

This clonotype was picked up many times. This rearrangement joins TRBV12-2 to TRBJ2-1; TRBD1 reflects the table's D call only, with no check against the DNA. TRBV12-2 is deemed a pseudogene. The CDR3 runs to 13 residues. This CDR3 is CASRSHGRDEQFF. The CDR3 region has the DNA TGTGCAAGTCGCTCGCACGGGCGCGATGAGCAGTTCTTC.

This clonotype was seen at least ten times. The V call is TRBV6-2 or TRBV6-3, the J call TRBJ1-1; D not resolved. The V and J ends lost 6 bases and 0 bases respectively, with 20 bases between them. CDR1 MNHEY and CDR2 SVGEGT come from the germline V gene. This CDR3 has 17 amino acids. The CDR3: CASSLPGKITLNTEAFF. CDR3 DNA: TGTGCCAGCAGCTTACCGGGAAAGATAACCTTGAACACTGAAGCTTTCTTT.

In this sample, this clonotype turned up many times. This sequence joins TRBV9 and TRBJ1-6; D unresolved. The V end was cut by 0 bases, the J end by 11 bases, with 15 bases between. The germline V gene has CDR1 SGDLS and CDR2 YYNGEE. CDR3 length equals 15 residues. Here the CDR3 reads CASSVEGIQVAPLHF. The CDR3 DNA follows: TGTGCCAGCAGCGTAGAGGGCATCCAAGTAGCACCCCTCCACTTT.

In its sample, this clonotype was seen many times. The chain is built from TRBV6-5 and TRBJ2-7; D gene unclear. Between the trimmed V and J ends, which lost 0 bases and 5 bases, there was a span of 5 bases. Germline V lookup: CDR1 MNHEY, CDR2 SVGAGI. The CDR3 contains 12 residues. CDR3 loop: CASSYSTDEQYF. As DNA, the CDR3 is TGTGCCAGCAGTTACTCGACCGACGAGCAGTACTTC.

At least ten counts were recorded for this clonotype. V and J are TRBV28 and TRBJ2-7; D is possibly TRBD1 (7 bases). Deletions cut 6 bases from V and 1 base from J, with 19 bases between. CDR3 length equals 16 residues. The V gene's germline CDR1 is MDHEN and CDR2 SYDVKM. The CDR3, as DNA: TGTGCCAGCAGCTGGGGGGTGACAGGGCTTTCCTACGAGCAGTACTTC. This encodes CASSWGVTGLSYEQYF.

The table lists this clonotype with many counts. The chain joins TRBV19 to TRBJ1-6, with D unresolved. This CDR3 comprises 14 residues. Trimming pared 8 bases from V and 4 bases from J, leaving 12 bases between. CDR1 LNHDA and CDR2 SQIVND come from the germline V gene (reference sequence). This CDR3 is CASSPGGYNSPLHF. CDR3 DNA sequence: TGTGCCAGTTCTCCCGGAGGGTATAATTCACCCCTCCACTTT. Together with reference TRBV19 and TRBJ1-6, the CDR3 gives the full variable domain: DGGITQSPKYLFRKEGQNVTLSCEQNLNHDAMYWYRQDPGQGLRLIYYSQIVNDFQKGDIAEGYSVSREKKESFPLTVTSAQKNPTAFYLCASSPGGYNSPLHFGNGTRLTVT.

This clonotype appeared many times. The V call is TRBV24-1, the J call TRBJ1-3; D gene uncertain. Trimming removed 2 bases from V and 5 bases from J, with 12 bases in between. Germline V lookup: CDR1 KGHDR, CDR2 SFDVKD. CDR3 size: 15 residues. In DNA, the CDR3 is TGTGCCACCAGTGATTGGCAGGCGGGGAGAAACACCATATATTTT. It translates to CATSDWQAGRNTIYF.